Listed here are 13 T cell receptor beta chains from one sample, sequenced in a study of vaccination and CD4 T cells after COVID-19. Their cognate antigens are unknown. Stated treatment: approximately nine-day PBMC culture with coronavirus spike peptide pools or control peptides (ViraFEST assay). Sequenced with the Oncomine TCR Beta short-read assay was DNA taken from cultured CD4+ T cells. TCRdb reprocessed the PCR reads via MiXCR and lists one record per CDR3 protein. Of approximately 15,000 distinct CDR3 sequences listed, less than 50% are singletons. Source: CD4+ T cells from blood, cultured in vitro, taken before SARS-CoV-2 vaccination. These TCRs come from a human donor who had recovered from COVID-19.

This clonotype was observed a handful of times. This chain joins TRBV20-1 and TRBJ1-1; D ambiguous. Germline V gives CDR1 DFQATT, CDR2 SNEGSKA (reference sequence). CDR3 length: 11 residues. Trimming left V 0 bases short and J 6 bases short, with 5 bases between. DNA for the CDR3: TGCAGTGCTAGAGAGGGAGCTGAAGCTTTCTTT. Its translation is CSAREGAEAFF.

This clonotype came up once. The V and J genes are TRBV28 and TRBJ2-5; 7 bases map to TRBD1. CDR3 length: 15 amino acids. Germline V CDR1 and CDR2: MDHEN, SYDVKM. Trimming removed 6 bases from V and 4 bases from J; junction bases left unmatched: 11. CDR3 DNA sequence: TGTGCCAGCAGCCCTAGGGGCAGGGGGACAGAGACCCAGTACTTC. This sequence encodes CASSPRGRGTETQYF.

The gene calls are TRBV7-9 and TRBJ2-7; a weak D match, TRBD1 (5 bases). The V end lost 1 base, the J end lost 0 bases, and 7 bases lay between the germline ends. The CDR3 spans 14 residues. Germline V gene data show CDR1 as SEHNR and CDR2 as FQNEAQ (reference sequence). The DNA of the CDR3 is TGTGCCAGCAGCTTAGGACAGCCCTCCTACGAGCAGTACTTC. Protein sequence: CASSLGQPSYEQYF.

V and J are TRBV7-8 and TRBJ2-2, with 8 nucleotides matching TRBD2. CDR3 length equals 18 residues. Germline-derived CDR1 and CDR2 are SGHVS and FQNEAQ. J lost 1 base, V lost 2 bases, and 9 bases had no gene match. The CDR3 sequence: CASSLPLRLAGNTGELFF. CDR3 bases: TGTGCCAGCAGCTTACCCCTAAGGCTAGCGGGGAACACCGGGGAGCTGTTTTTT.

The chain combines TRBV19 with TRBJ2-3; maybe TRBD1 (5 bases). The CDR3 spans 14 residues. Germline CDR1 and CDR2: LNHDA and SQIVND (reference sequence). With 0 bases removed from V and 1 base from J, the gap between germline ends came to 5 bases. The CDR3 loop reads CASSIEQGTDTQYF. DNA of the CDR3: TGTGCCAGTAGTATAGAACAGGGCACAGATACGCAGTATTTT.

This clonotype was observed once. The chain links TRBV7-2 to TRBJ2-2; D is unclear. Germline CDR1 SGHTA, CDR2 FQGNSA. The V end lost 5 bases, the J end lost 7 bases, and 8 bases lay between the germline ends. This CDR3 region has 12 residues. Here the CDR3 DNA reads TGTGCCAGCAGCCTTAACTTCGGGGAGCTGTTTTTT. Protein: CASSLNFGELFF. The full variable domain, in which reference TRBV7-2 and TRBJ2-2 provide the parts outside the CDR3, is GAGVSQSPSNKVTEKGKDVELRCDPISGHTALYWYRQSLGQGLEFLIYFQGNSAPDKSGLPSDRFSAERTGGSVSTLTIQRTQQEDSAVYLCASSLNFGELFFGEGSRLTVL.

This clonotype was detected a few times. The chain couples TRBV11-2 to TRBJ1-2, with 9 bases fitting TRBD1. The germline V gene has CDR1 SGHAT and CDR2 FQNNGV. The CDR3 runs to 13 residues. V lost 0 bases to trimming and J lost 7 bases; unmatched junction nucleotides: 0. The CDR3, as DNA: TGTGCCAGCAGCTTAGAACAGGGGGCTGGCTACACCTTC. It is translated as CASSLEQGAGYTF.

This clonotype turned up a few times. The gene calls are TRBV24-1 and TRBJ2-3; D perhaps matches TRBD1 (6 bases). Germline V gene data show CDR1 as KGHDR and CDR2 as SFDVKD. The V gene lost 1 base and the J gene lost 0 bases, with 10 bases spanning the gap. The CDR3 covers 16 residues. CDR3: CATSDLGGVSTDTQYF. As DNA, the CDR3 is TGTGCCACCAGTGATTTAGGGGGAGTTAGCACAGATACGCAGTATTTT.

The CDR3 reads CASSLVGGQGGSGLQFF. In DNA form, the CDR3 reads TGTGCCAGCAGCTTAGTAGGGGGACAGGGAGGATCGGGGTTGCAGTTCTTC. The genes are TRBV7-3 and TRBJ2-1; 9 bases line up with TRBD1. With 2 bases clipped from V and 12 bases from J, the junction kept 17 bases outside the gene matches. The CDR3 covers 17 residues. Germline V gene lookup returns CDR1 SGHTA and CDR2 FQGTGA.

This rearrangement joins TRBV7-6 to TRBJ2-2; D is ambiguous. The CDR3 loop spans 19 amino acids. Trimming cost V 1 base and J 0 bases, with 18 bases left between them. CDR1 is SGHVS, CDR2 FNYEAQ, per germline. CDR3 in amino acids: CASSLDPRPSTANTGELFF. As DNA, the CDR3 is TGTGCCAGCAGCTTAGACCCCCGACCGAGTACTGCGAACACCGGGGAGCTGTTTTTT.

The rearrangement uses TRBV5-5 and TRBJ2-5; 7 bases are shared with TRBD2. This CDR3 is 15 amino acids long. V shed 2 bases and J 5 bases; nucleotides not matched to a gene: 9. CDR1 SGHKS and CDR2 YYEKEE come from the germline V gene (reference sequence). CDR3 DNA: TGTGCCAGCAGCTTTTCCCCCATGCGGGAGGAGACCCAGTACTTC. It codes for CASSFSPMREETQYF.

The rearrangement links TRBV5-6 to TRBJ2-6; TRBD1 might be the D (5 bases). V was cut by 4 bases and J by 2 bases, with 25 bases left in between. CDR3 size: 20 residues. Germline V gives CDR1 SGHDT, CDR2 YYEEEE. The CDR3 spells CASSPTVVRAVVPGANVLTF. Written as DNA, the CDR3 is TGTGCCAGCAGCCCCACCGTAGTCAGGGCTGTTGTTCCTGGGGCCAACGTCCTGACTTTC.

The V call is TRBV5-8, the J call TRBJ1-5, with a weak D call TRBD1 (6 bases). Trimming removed 0 bases at V and 0 bases at J, with 7 bases between. Germline V gives CDR1 SGHTS, CDR2 YDEGEE. This CDR3 comprises 15 residues. This chain's CDR3 is CASSLAGDSNQPQHF. In nucleotides, the CDR3 is TGTGCCAGCAGCTTGGCAGGGGATAGCAATCAGCCCCAGCATTTT.